This is a list of T cell receptor beta chains from one sample in a study of T cell changes during pregnancy in multiple sclerosis. The repertoire was sequenced with immunoSEQ multiplex PCR; TCRdb's copy has only in-frame clones and lacks some. Counted here are around 40,000 clones, about 91% occurring once; the ten biggest clones make up roughly 0.45%. The source was CD4+ T cells from peripheral blood mononuclear cells, collected in the third trimester of pregnancy. Receptors were obtained from a female donor in good health, enrolled as a control in a pregnancy study. Each CDR3 is given with its conserved first and last residue. The D gene is left open where the match is weak. Clone size, where shown, is once, few, many, or a class for clones that have expanded.

cdr3_nt cdr3_aa v_call clone_size j_call d_call
TGTGCCAGCAGCTTTGCGAGGGCCTACGAGCAGTACTTC CASSFARAYEQYF TRBV27 - TRBJ2-7 -
TGTGCCAGCCGCGGGAGGGGTCTGGGAGAGCAGTACTTC CASRGRGLGEQYF TRBV7-8 - TRBJ2-7 TRBD2
TGTGCCTGGAGTCTGTGGGGTAGCGGGAACACAGATACGCAGTATTTT CAWSLWGSGNTDTQYF TRBV30 - TRBJ2-3 TRBD2
TGTGCCTGGAGTGTGACAGGACAGTACTATGGCTACACCTTC CAWSVTGQYYGYTF TRBV30 - TRBJ1-2 -
TGTGCCAGCAGCTCGGGTCTCGGGTACACCGGGGAGCTGTTTTTT CASSSGLGYTGELFF TRBV9 once TRBJ2-2 -
TGTGCCAGCAGCTTGGGTGGGCTCTATGGCTACACCTTC CASSLGGLYGYTF TRBV5-4 - TRBJ1-2 -
TGTGCCTGGAGTGTTTCGGGACAGAACTACGAGCAGTACTTC CAWSVSGQNYEQYF TRBV30 - TRBJ2-7 TRBD1
TGTGCCAGCTTGGGGGGAGGAGATAGCTCCTACGAGCAGTACTTC CASLGGGDSSYEQYF TRBV6-6 once TRBJ2-7 -
TGTGCCAGCTCACCAACTCGGGACAGGGGGACCAAAAGCTCCTACGAGCAGTACTTC CASSPTRDRGTKSSYEQYF TRBV18 - TRBJ2-7 TRBD1
TGTGCTCGAGCTAATGAAAAACTGTTTTTT CARANEKLFF TRBV21-1 - TRBJ1-4 -
TGCGCCAGCAGACTGTCCCCTACAGGGGTGGATGGCTACACCTTC CASRLSPTGVDGYTF TRBV5-1 - TRBJ1-2 TRBD1
TGTGCCAGCAGTTACTCGATCCCGGTATACAGGGTTGCAGATACGCAGTATTTT CASSYSIPVYRVADTQYF TRBV6-7 - TRBJ2-3 -
TGTGCCAGCAGCTTAGGACTCGCTCCTGAGCTGTTTTTT CASSLGLAPELFF TRBV11-3 - TRBJ2-2 -
TGCGCCAGCAGCCTCGGGTATTGGACAGATAAAGAGACCCAGTACTTC CASSLGYWTDKETQYF TRBV5-1 - TRBJ2-5 -
TGTGCCAGCAGCGTTGTCCCGGGACAGGGGGGGAGCCCTGAAGCTTTCTTT CASSVVPGQGGSPEAFF TRBV9 few TRBJ1-1 TRBD1
TGCGCCAGCAGCCAAACGGGCAGGACTAGCGGGGGGGGCGCCGGGGAGCTGTTTTTT CASSQTGRTSGGGAGELFF TRBV4-1 - TRBJ2-2 TRBD2
TGCGCCAGCAGCCCGGATGGGACATTTTCCGGCTACACCTTC CASSPDGTFSGYTF TRBV5-1 - TRBJ1-2 -
TGCGCCAGCAGCCAAGATCAGGGCGGGAGGGAGCAGTACTTC CASSQDQGGREQYF TRBV4-3 - TRBJ2-7 TRBD2
TGTGCCAGCAGTTTAGTAGGGGTTGATGGCTACACCTTC CASSLVGVDGYTF TRBV27 once TRBJ1-2 -
TGTGCCCCCAGGGGTCAGGGACACTCTGGAAACACCATATATTTT CAPRGQGHSGNTIYF TRBV21-1 - TRBJ1-3 -
TGCGCCAGCAGCTTTACTAGCGGGGGCCCTTCAAATGAGCAGTTCTTC CASSFTSGGPSNEQFF TRBV5-1 - TRBJ2-1 TRBD2
TGCAGCGTTGCGAGGACAGGGAGTTACAATGAGCAGTTCTTC CSVARTGSYNEQFF TRBV29-1 - TRBJ2-1 TRBD1
TGTGCCAGGTCCCGGGACAGGGGACCCCCTGGAAACACCATATATTTT CARSRDRGPPGNTIYF TRBV25-1 - TRBJ1-3 TRBD1
TGTGCCAGTAGTCTAGGGAGGGACACTGAAGCTTTCTTT CASSLGRDTEAFF TRBV19 - TRBJ1-1 -
TGTGCCAGTAGTAACCGGGGACAGGGGTTCAATCAGCCCCAGCATTTT CASSNRGQGFNQPQHF TRBV19 - TRBJ1-5 TRBD1
TGCGCCAGCAGCTCAGTCCGCGGAGAAGAGACCCAGTACTTC CASSSVRGEETQYF TRBV5-1 - TRBJ2-5 -
TGTGCCAGCAGTTTACGGGGGGGGTTAGCGGGAACACGCTCGGAGACCCAGTACTTC CASSLRGGLAGTRSETQYF TRBV27 once TRBJ2-5 TRBD2
TGTGCCAGGACCAAAGGGCACAGGGGGGCTGAGCAGTTCTTC CARTKGHRGAEQFF TRBV2 - TRBJ2-1 TRBD1
TGTGCCAGCAGCGTGTGGCTAGCGGGGGGTCACAATGAGCAGTTCTTC CASSVWLAGGHNEQFF TRBV9 - TRBJ2-1 TRBD2
TGTGCCAGCAGGCGACAGGGAACTAGCACAGATACGCAGTATTTT CASRRQGTSTDTQYF TRBV2 - TRBJ2-3 TRBD1
TGTGCCAGCAGCCCTCAGGGGTACTCCTACAATGAGCAGTTCTTC CASSPQGYSYNEQFF TRBV7-9 - TRBJ2-1 -
TGTGCCAGCAGTTTGTTTGGACAGTCTGGAAACACCATATATTTT CASSLFGQSGNTIYF TRBV28 - TRBJ1-3 -
TGTGCCAGCAGCTTTGTAGGGGTGAACACTGAAGCTTTCTTT CASSFVGVNTEAFF TRBV7-2 - TRBJ1-1 -
TGTGCCATCAGTGATCAGAGTGGGGCTAGCACAGATACGCAGTATTTT CAISDQSGASTDTQYF TRBV10-3 - TRBJ2-3 -
TGTGCCAGCTCACCGACCGGGGTAGAGACCCAGTACTTC CASSPTGVETQYF TRBV18 - TRBJ2-5 -
TGCGCCAGCAGTGGACTAGCGGGGGGGCTATACGAGCAGTACTTC CASSGLAGGLYEQYF TRBV10-2 - TRBJ2-7 TRBD2
TGTGCCAGCTCACCCGCAGGGATAGGGTCAGATACGCAGTATTTT CASSPAGIGSDTQYF TRBV18 once TRBJ2-3 -
TGTGCCAGCAGCCGAGGACTAGCGGGAAACTTATGGACAGATACGCAGTATTTT CASSRGLAGNLWTDTQYF TRBV7-2 - TRBJ2-3 TRBD2
TGTGCCAGCAGATGGACAGGGCACAGCTCCTACGAGCAGTACTTC CASRWTGHSSYEQYF TRBV6-1 - TRBJ2-7 TRBD1
TGTGCCAGCATGGGGGGGAAGGGGATCTTCACTGAAGCTTTCTTT CASMGGKGIFTEAFF TRBV6-5 - TRBJ1-1 -
TGTGCCAGCCCCCCTACCCTGATGAACACTGAAGCTTTCTTT CASPPTLMNTEAFF TRBV2 - TRBJ1-1 -